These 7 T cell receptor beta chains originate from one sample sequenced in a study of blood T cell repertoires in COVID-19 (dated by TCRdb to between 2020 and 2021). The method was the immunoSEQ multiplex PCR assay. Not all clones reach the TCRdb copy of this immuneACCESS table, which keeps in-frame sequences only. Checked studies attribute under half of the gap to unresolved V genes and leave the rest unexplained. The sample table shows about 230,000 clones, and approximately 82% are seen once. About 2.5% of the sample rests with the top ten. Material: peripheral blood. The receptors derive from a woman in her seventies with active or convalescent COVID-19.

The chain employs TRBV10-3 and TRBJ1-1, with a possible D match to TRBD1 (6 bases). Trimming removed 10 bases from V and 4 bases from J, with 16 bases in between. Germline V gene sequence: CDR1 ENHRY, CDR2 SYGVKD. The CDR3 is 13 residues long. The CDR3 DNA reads TGTGCCACAAACAGGGTGGATGGCACTGAAGCTTTCTTT. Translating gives CATNRVDGTEAFF.

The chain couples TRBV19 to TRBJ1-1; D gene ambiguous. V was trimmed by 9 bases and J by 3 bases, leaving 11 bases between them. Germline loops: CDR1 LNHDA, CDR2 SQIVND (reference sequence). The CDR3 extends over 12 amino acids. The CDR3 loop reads CASSREYTEAFF. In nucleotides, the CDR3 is TGTGCCAGCAGCCGGGAGTACACTGAAGCTTTCTTT.

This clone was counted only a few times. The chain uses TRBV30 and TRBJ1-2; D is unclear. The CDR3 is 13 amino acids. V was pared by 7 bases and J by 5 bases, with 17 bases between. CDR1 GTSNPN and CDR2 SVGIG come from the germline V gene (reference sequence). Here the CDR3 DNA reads TGTGCCTATGCTCCCATTGCGATGTATGGCTACACCTTC. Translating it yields CAYAPIAMYGYTF.

In DNA, the CDR3 is TGTGCCAGCAGCCAAGATTCGGGGTCGCTAGAAGCTTTCTTT. Its translation is CASSQDSGSLEAFF. This chain links TRBV14 with TRBJ1-1; D uncertain. The V end was cut by 0 bases, the J end by 8 bases, with 13 bases between. CDR3 length: 14 amino acids. Germline V gene data show CDR1 as SGHDN and CDR2 as FVKESK.

The CDR3, as DNA: TGTGCCAGCAGCCAAGAATTGGGGACACCGAATTCACCCCTCCACTTT. Translating it yields CASSQELGTPNSPLHF. The chain recombines TRBV3-1 (or the pseudogene TRBV3-2) with TRBJ1-6; possibly TRBD1 for D (6 bases). The germline V gene encodes CDR1 LGHDT and CDR2 YNNKEL (reference sequence). V was trimmed by 0 bases and J by 7 bases, leaving 13 bases between them. This CDR3 is 16 amino acids long.

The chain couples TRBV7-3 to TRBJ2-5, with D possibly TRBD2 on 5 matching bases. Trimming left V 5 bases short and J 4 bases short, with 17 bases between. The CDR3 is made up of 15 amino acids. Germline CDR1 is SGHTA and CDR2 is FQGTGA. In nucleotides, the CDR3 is TGTGCCAGCAGCCCGTCCCAACTAGTACGAGAGACCCAGTACTTC. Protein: CASSPSQLVRETQYF.

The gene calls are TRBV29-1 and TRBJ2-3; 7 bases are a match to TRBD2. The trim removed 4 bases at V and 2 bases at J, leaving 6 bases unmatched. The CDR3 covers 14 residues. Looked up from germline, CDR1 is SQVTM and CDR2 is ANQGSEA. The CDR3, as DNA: TGCAGCGTTGTGGGGGGGTCTTCCACAGATACGCAGTATTTT. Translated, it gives CSVVGGSSTDTQYF.